The source of this T cell receptor beta chain is a study of blood T cell repertoires in COVID-19. The CDR3 runs 13 residues. V gave up 5 bases and J gave up 12 bases, with 17 bases separating them. The V gene's germline CDR1 is SGHTA and CDR2 FQGTGA. In the authors' methods: Amplified reference gene primers provided the basis for estimating nucleated cell counts. The protocol was immunoSEQ multiplex PCR, while the TCRdb copy is restricted to in-frame clones and leaves out a portion. V and J calls and clone size are given by that table; D and trimming were obtained from the DNA. The profile shows over 150,000 clones, approximately 80% of them singletons.

The sequence was collected from a woman of 80 years or more with acute or convalescent COVID-19. The sequencing sample was made of peripheral blood. The chain couples TRBV7-3 to TRBJ2-1, with D perhaps matching TRBD1 (6 bases). CDR3 residues: CASSQATGMGQFF. The CDR3 nucleotides are TGTGCCAGCAGCCAAGCAACAGGGATGGGGCAGTTCTTC.